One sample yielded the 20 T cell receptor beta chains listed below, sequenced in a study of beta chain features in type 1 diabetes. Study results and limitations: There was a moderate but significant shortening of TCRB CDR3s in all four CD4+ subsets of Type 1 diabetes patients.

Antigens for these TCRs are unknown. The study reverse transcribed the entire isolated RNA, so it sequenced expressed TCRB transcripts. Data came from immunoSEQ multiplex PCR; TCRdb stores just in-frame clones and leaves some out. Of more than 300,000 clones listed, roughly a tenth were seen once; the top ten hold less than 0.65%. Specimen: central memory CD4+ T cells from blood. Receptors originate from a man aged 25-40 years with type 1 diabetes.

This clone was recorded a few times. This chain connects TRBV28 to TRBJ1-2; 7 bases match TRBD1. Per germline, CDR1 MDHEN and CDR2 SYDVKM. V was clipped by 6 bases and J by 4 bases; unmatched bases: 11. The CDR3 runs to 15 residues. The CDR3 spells CASRTPQGISYGYTF. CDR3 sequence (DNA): TGTGCCAGCAGGACCCCACAGGGGATATCCTATGGCTACACCTTC.

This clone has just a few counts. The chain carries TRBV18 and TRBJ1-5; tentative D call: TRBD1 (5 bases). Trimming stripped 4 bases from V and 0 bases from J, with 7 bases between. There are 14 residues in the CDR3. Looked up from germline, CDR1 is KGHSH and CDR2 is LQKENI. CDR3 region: CASSRDVSNQPQHF. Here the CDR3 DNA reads TGTGCCAGCTCACGGGACGTTAGCAATCAGCCCCAGCATTTT.

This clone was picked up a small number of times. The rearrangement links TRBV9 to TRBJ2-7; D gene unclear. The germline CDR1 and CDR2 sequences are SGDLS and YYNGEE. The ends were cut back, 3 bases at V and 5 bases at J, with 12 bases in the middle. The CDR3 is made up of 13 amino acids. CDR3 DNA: TGTGCCAGCAGCGCCCGCGGTTATAACGAGCAGTACTTC. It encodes CASSARGYNEQYF.

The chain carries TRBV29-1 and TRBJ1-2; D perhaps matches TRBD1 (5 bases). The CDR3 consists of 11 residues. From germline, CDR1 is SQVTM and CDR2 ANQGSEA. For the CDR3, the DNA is TGCAGTCTGGGGGAGGGAGCTGGCTACACCTTC. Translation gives CSLGEGAGYTF.

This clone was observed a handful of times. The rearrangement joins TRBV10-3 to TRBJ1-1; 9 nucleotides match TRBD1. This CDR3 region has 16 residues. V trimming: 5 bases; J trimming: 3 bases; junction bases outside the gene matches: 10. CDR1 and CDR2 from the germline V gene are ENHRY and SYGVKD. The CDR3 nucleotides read TGTGCCATCAGTTCTACAACAGGGGGCGGTGACACTGAAGCTTTCTTT. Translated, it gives CAISSTTGGGDTEAFF.

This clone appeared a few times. The CDR3 region has the DNA TGTGCCAGCAGCTCCCAAACTAGCGGGGAGCAGTTCTTC. Protein sequence: CASSSQTSGEQFF. V and J are TRBV7-7 and TRBJ2-1, with 9 bases aligning to TRBD2. The CDR3 spans 13 residues. The V and J ends lost 4 bases and 10 bases, in that order; junction bases with no gene match: 5. Germline V lookup: CDR1 SSHAT, CDR2 FNYEAQ (reference sequence).

The CDR3 region has the DNA TGTGCCAGCAGCTTAGGGACTGATTCTCAAGGAGCTTTCTTT. Translation: CASSLGTDSQGAFF. The genes are TRBV7-9 and TRBJ1-1, with unresolved D. The CDR3 contains 14 residues. V shed 1 base and J shed 10 bases, with 16 bases lying between them. Germline-derived CDR1 and CDR2 are SEHNR and FQNEAQ (reference sequence).

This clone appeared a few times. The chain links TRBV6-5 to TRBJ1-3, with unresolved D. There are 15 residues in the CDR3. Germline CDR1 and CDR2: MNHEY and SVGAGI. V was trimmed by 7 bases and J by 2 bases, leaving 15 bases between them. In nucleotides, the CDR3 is TGTGCCAGCACTCTGTCGGGGATGACTGGAAACACCATATATTTT. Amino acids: CASTLSGMTGNTIYF.

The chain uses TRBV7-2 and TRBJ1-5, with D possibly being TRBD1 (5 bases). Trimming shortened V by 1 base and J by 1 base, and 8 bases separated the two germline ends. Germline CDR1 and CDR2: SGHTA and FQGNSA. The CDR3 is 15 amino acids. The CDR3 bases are TGTGCCAGCAGCTTAGGGGGGGGAAGCAATCAGCCCCAGCATTTT. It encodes CASSLGGGSNQPQHF. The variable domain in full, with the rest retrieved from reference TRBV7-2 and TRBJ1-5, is GAGVSQSPSNKVTEKGKDVELRCDPISGHTALYWYRQSLGQGLEFLIYFQGNSAPDKSGLPSDRFSAERTGGSVSTLTIQRTQQEDSAVYLCASSLGGGSNQPQHFGDGTRLSIL.

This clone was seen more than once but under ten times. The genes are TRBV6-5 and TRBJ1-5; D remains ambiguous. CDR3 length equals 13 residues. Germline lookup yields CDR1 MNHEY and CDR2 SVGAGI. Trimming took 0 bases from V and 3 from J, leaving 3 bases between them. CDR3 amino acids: CASSYSPNQPQHF. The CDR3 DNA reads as TGTGCCAGCAGTTACTCCCCCAATCAGCCCCAGCATTTT.

The CDR3 spells CASSPPYGRWNTEAFF. The CDR3 DNA reads as TGTGCCAGCAGTCCCCCCTACGGACGCTGGAACACTGAAGCTTTCTTT. This chain connects TRBV28 to TRBJ1-1; D gene ambiguous. Between the trimmed V and J ends, which lost 5 bases and 1 base, there was a span of 17 bases. The V gene's germline CDR1 is MDHEN and CDR2 SYDVKM. The CDR3 contains 16 residues. Together with reference TRBV28 and TRBJ1-1, the CDR3 gives the full variable domain: DVKVTQSSRYLVKRTGEKVFLECVQDMDHENMFWYRQDPGLGLRLIYFSYDVKMKEKGDIPEGYSVSREKKERFSLILESASTNQTSMYLCASSPPYGRWNTEAFFGQGTRLTVV.

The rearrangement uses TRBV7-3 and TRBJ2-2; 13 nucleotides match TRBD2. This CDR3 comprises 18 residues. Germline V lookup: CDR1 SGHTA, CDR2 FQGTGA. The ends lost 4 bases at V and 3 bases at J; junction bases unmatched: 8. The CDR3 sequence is CASSSWTSGRGDTGELFF. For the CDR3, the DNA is TGTGCCAGCAGCTCCTGGACTAGCGGGAGAGGGGACACCGGGGAGCTGTTTTTT.

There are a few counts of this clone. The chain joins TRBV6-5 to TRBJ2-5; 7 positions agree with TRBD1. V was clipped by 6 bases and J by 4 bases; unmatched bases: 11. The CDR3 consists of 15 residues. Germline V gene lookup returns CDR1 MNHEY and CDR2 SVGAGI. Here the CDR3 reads CASRLGQVGSETQYF. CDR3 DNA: TGTGCCAGCAGACTCGGACAGGTGGGATCAGAGACCCAGTACTTC.

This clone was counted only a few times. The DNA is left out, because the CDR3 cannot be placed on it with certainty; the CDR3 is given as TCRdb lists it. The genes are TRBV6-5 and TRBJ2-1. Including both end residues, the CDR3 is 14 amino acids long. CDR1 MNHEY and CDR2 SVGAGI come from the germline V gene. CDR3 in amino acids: CASSSTFGAREQFF.

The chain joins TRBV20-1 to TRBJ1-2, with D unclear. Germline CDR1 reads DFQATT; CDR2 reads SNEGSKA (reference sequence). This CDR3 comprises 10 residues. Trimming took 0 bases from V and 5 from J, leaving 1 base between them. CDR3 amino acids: CSAREYGYTF. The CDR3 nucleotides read TGCAGTGCTAGAGAGTATGGCTACACCTTC.

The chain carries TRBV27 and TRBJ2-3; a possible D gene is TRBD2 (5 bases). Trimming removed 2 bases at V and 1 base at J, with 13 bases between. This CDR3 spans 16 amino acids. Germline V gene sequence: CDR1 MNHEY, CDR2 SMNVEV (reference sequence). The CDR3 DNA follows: TGTGCCAGCAGTTTAGAGGGTGTGTACGGCACAGATACGCAGTATTTT. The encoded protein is CASSLEGVYGTDTQYF.

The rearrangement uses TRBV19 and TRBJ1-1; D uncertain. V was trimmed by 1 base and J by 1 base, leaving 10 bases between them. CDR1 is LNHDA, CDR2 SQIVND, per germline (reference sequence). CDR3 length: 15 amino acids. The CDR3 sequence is CASSIVGTENTEAFF. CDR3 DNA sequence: TGTGCCAGTAGTATAGTTGGCACCGAGAACACTGAAGCTTTCTTT.

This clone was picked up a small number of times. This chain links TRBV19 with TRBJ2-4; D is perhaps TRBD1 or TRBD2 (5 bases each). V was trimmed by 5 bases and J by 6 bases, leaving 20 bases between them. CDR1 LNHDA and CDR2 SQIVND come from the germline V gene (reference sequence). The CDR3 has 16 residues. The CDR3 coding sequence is TGTGCCAGTAGTTTAAACTTTCGGGGCGCGGTAAACATTCAGTACTTC. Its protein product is CASSLNFRGAVNIQYF. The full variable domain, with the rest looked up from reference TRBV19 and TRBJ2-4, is DGGITQSPKYLFRKEGQNVTLSCEQNLNHDAMYWYRQDPGQGLRLIYYSQIVNDFQKGDIAEGYSVSREKKESFPLTVTSAQKNPTAFYLCASSLNFRGAVNIQYFGAGTRLSVL.

The CDR3 sequence is CASSQTPTGGGYEQYF. For the CDR3, the DNA is TGCGCCAGCAGCCAGACCCCGACAGGGGGTGGCTACGAGCAGTACTTC. This chain links TRBV4-1 with TRBJ2-5, with 9 bases aligning to TRBD1. The closer fit of TRBJ2-7 to the DNA end suggests the J call may be wrong. The germline V gene encodes CDR1 MGHRA and CDR2 YSYEKL. The length of the CDR3 is 16 residues.

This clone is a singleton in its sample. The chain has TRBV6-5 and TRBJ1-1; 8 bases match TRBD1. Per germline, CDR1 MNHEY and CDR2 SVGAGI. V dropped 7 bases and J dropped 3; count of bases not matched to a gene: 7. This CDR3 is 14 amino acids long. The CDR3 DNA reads TGTGCCAGCAAGATTACGACAGGGGACACTGAAGCTTTCTTT. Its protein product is CASKITTGDTEAFF.